This T cell receptor (beta chain) stems from a study of post-analysis software for immune sequencing data. Study context: In terms of disease course, relapsing-remitting, secondary progressive and progressive-relapsing multiple sclerosis were included.

Unique molecular identifiers were present in the TCR beta cDNA libraries. TCRdb reprocessed the PCR reads via MiXCR and lists one record per CDR3 protein. The profile covers almost 700,000 distinct CDR3 sequences, with around 64% appearing a single time and about 11% taken by the ten largest. Study conclusions and caveats: Controls showed significantly higher normalized Chao1 diversity than did multiple sclerosis patients.

Of note for this clonotype: Its antigen is still unknown.

Specimen: blood. The TCR comes from a girl aged 2 to 10 with multiple sclerosis.

CDR3 protein: CASSLRPPSGSFDNEQFF. The CDR3 bases are TGCGCCAGCAGCTTGCGGCCCCCAAGCGGGAGTTTCGACAATGAGCAGTTCTTC. This chain joins TRBV5-1 and TRBJ2-1; 8 bases agree with TRBD2. Germline V gene data show CDR1 as SGHRS and CDR2 as YFSETQ. The V gene end was trimmed by 1 base and the J gene end by 5 bases; junction bases not matched to a gene: 14. The CDR3 consists of 18 residues.